This entry lists 23 T cell receptor beta chains sequenced from one sample in a study of CXCR3-negative and CXCR3-positive naive CD8 T cells. Via 5' RACE with UMI labels, TRB cDNA libraries were prepared. TCRdb re-called the 5' RACE reads; every CDR3 protein appears as one record, without DNA. The repertoire table contains 120,000 or so distinct CDR3 sequences. Notes on the study in general: Hydrophobicity was higher for TRB CDR3s found in CXCR3-positive naive cells than in CXCR3-negative naive cells.

Their antigen targets remain unknown. Sequencing used naive CXCR3+ CD8+ T cells from blood. Subset given: CD45RO-CCR7+CD27+CD95- naive CD8+ T cells expressing CXCR3 (TNR3+). All receptors derive from a human donor in good health. Some clones in this sample may be carry-over from other donors' samples.

This rearrangement joins TRBV5-6 to TRBJ2-1; TCRdb picks TRBD1, but there is no DNA to check that call. The CDR3 has 17 amino acids. The V gene's germline CDR1 is SGHDT and CDR2 YYEEEE. CDR3 loop: CASSFGMRTGCSGEQFF.

This chain links TRBV11-2 with TRBJ2-5; TCRdb indicates TRBD2, and absent DNA this call remains unverified. The CDR3 contains 17 residues. Germline V CDR1 and CDR2: SGHAT, FQNNGV. The CDR3 region is CASSALTSGLGLGTQYF.

V is TRBV29-1 and J is TRBJ1-4. CDR3 length: 15 amino acids. CDR1 is SQVTM, CDR2 ANQGSEA, per germline. This CDR3 is CSVEGGVGTNEKLFF. The entire variable domain, with the rest obtained from reference TRBV29-1 and TRBJ1-4, is as follows: SAVISQKPSRDICQRGTSLTIQCQVDSQVTMMFWYRQQPGQSLTLIATANQGSEATYESGFVIDKFPISRPNLTFSTLTVSNMSPEDSSIYLCSVEGGVGTNEKLFFGSGTQLSVL.

The gene calls are TRBV7-3 and TRBJ2-3; the TRBD2 assignment by TCRdb is unverifiable without DNA. CDR1 and CDR2 (germline): SGHTA, FQGTGA. The length of the CDR3 is 14 residues. The CDR3 spells CASSLEVSTDTQYF.

The chain joins TRBV29-1 to TRBJ2-2. The CDR3 is 15 residues long. Germline V gene sequence: CDR1 SQVTM, CDR2 ANQGSEA. CDR3 loop: CSVEVGSTNTGELFF.

J is TRBJ2-7 and V is TRBV7-9; the D call of TRBD1 rests on TCRdb alone, since no DNA is present to check it. Germline V gene lookup returns CDR1 SEHNR and CDR2 FQNEAQ (reference sequence). This CDR3 spans 18 amino acids. This CDR3 reads CASSISKGGTAPGYEQYF.

The CDR3 loop reads CSPSRQGTEAFF. The chain combines TRBV29-1 with TRBJ1-1; there is no DNA to check the TCRdb D call of TRBD1. Looked up from germline, CDR1 is SQVTM and CDR2 is ANQGSEA. This CDR3 has 12 residues.

The chain combines TRBV29-1 with TRBJ2-1; TCRdb selects TRBD1, and the lack of DNA leaves this call unchecked. In germline, CDR1 is SQVTM, CDR2 ANQGSEA. This CDR3 spans 14 amino acids. CDR3 region: CSAVTGIGYNERFF.

The rearrangement joins TRBV12-3 or TRBV12-4 to TRBJ1-2. The CDR3 covers 13 residues. CDR3 protein: CASSPNPTHGYTF.

The V and J genes are TRBV30 and TRBJ1-1; TCRdb's D gene call, TRBD1, goes unchecked for lack of DNA. Germline V gives CDR1 GTSNPN, CDR2 SVGIG (reference sequence). The length of the CDR3 is 14 residues. CDR3 amino acids: CAWSVIEGETEAFF.

The rearrangement uses TRBV19 and TRBJ1-5; the TCRdb call, TRBD1, lacks DNA for checking. This CDR3 has 14 residues. Germline V gene lookup returns CDR1 LNHDA and CDR2 SQIVND (reference sequence). The CDR3 region is CASSMTGFYQPQHF.

The chain couples TRBV28 to TRBJ1-2. The germline CDR1 and CDR2 sequences are MDHEN and SYDVKM. The CDR3 spans 14 residues. The CDR3 loop reads CASSIWLAAGGYTF.

V and J are TRBV3-1 and TRBJ2-7; TCRdb outputs TRBD1, but without DNA this stays unchecked. Germline CDR1 LGHDT, CDR2 YNNKEL (reference sequence). This CDR3 has 15 amino acids. This CDR3 is CASSLPDRGLYEQYF.

V gene TRBV9 combines with J gene TRBJ2-2; as DNA is missing, the TRBD1 call by TCRdb cannot be tested. In germline, CDR1 is SGDLS, CDR2 YYNGEE. This CDR3 comprises 15 residues. CDR3 residues: CASSYDRVGAGELFF.

This rearrangement joins TRBV30 to TRBJ1-1; the D call from TCRdb, TRBD1, cannot be confirmed without DNA. This CDR3 comprises 14 residues. CDR1 GTSNPN and CDR2 SVGIG come from the germline V gene (reference sequence). CDR3 sequence reads: CAWSRGAMGTEAFF.

This chain's CDR3 is CASPNWGGEAFF. The chain is built from TRBV12-3 or TRBV12-4 and TRBJ1-1; TCRdb outputs TRBD1, but without DNA this stays unchecked. There are 12 residues in the CDR3.

The chain is built from TRBV27 and TRBJ2-1; there is no DNA to check the TCRdb D call of TRBD2. CDR3 length: 14 residues. The V gene's germline CDR1 is MNHEY and CDR2 SMNVEV (reference sequence). The CDR3 is CASSVLAGGNEQFF.

The V and J genes are TRBV7-2 and TRBJ1-1. Germline CDR1 is SGHTA and CDR2 is FQGNSA. This CDR3 has 14 amino acids. CDR3 sequence: CASSLHISNTEAFF.

This rearrangement joins TRBV29-1 to TRBJ2-7. The CDR3 runs to 12 residues. In germline, CDR1 is SQVTM, CDR2 ANQGSEA. The CDR3 loop reads CSVEDRPYEQYF.

The chain combines TRBV18 with TRBJ2-7; as DNA is missing, the TRBD1 call by TCRdb cannot be tested. Looked up from germline, CDR1 is KGHSH and CDR2 is LQKENI. This CDR3 has 14 amino acids. CDR3 in amino acids: CASSPGSGVLEQYF. Full variable domain (remainder filled in from reference TRBV18 and TRBJ2-7): NAGVMQNPRHLVRRRGQEARLRCSPMKGHSHVYWYRQLPEEGLKFMVYLQKENIIDESGMPKERFSAEFPKEGPSILRIQQVVRGDSAAYFCASSPGSGVLEQYFGPGTRLTVT.

The rearrangement uses TRBV19 and TRBJ1-1; with no DNA, the TCRdb D assignment of TRBD1 cannot be verified. The CDR3 covers 15 residues. Germline V gives CDR1 LNHDA, CDR2 SQIVND (reference sequence). The chain's CDR3 is CASSPSTGLNTEAFF.

CDR3 sequence reads: CSATWGQGSNQPQHF. This chain links TRBV20-1 with TRBJ1-5; the TCRdb call, TRBD1, lacks DNA for checking. This CDR3 has 15 amino acids. The V gene's germline CDR1 is DFQATT and CDR2 SNEGSKA (reference sequence).

V usage is TRBV6-6 and J usage is TRBJ2-2; TCRdb indicates TRBD1, and absent DNA this call remains unverified. Per the germline V gene, CDR1 is MNHNY and CDR2 is SVGAGI (reference sequence). CDR3 size: 14 residues. This CDR3 reads CASKDRENTGELFF.